Here is one T cell receptor beta chain with its context. Its antigen is currently unknown. The data stem from a study of early T cells in non-severe SARS-CoV-2 infection. V was trimmed by 1 base and J by 3 bases, leaving 9 bases between them. Germline V lookup: CDR1 SQVTM, CDR2 ANQGSEA. CDR3 size: 13 residues. Each cDNA molecule carried a unique molecular identifier. MiXCR, run by TCRdb on the 5' RACE reads, gives a single entry per CDR3 protein. This table has more than 25,000 distinct CDR3 sequences, about 4.2% appearing once. Study-wide findings and caveats: CD4 and private specificities were missed by VDJdb matching, which favored anti-spike CD8 responses.

Sequenced: whole blood. The chain links TRBV29-1 to TRBJ2-5; the D is unclear. The source of this sequence is an adult who was a healthcare worker with PCR-confirmed SARS-CoV-2 infection or an uninfected control (not recorded which). DNA for the CDR3: TGCAGCGTTGAAGTTGTGGGGAAAGAGACCCAGTACTTC. Protein: CSVEVVGKETQYF.